The clone carrying this TCR beta chain was seen more than once but under ten times. Its antigen is not identified. The sample is drawn from a study of beta chain features in type 1 diabetes. The entirety of the isolated RNA underwent reverse transcription, so expressed TCRB transcripts were sequenced. Produced via immunoSEQ multiplex PCR; TCRdb's table is partial and in-frame only. The sample lists about 340,000 clones, approximately 9.9% occurring once. Broader study findings: In all four CD4+ subsets, TCRB CDR3 length was significantly, moderately reduced in type 1 diabetes.

Material: central memory CD4+ T cells from blood. This TCR derives from a man aged 30-40 years with type 1 diabetes.

Here the CDR3 reads CSAPRRGTQYF. The CDR3 nucleotides read TGCAGTGCTCCGCGCCGGGGAACGCAGTATTTT. V is TRBV20-1 and J is TRBJ2-3, with a weak D call TRBD2 (5 bases). V was shortened by 5 bases and J by 9 bases, with 12 bases between the two germline ends. The CDR3 spans 11 residues. Germline values: CDR1 DFQATT, CDR2 SNEGSKA (reference sequence).